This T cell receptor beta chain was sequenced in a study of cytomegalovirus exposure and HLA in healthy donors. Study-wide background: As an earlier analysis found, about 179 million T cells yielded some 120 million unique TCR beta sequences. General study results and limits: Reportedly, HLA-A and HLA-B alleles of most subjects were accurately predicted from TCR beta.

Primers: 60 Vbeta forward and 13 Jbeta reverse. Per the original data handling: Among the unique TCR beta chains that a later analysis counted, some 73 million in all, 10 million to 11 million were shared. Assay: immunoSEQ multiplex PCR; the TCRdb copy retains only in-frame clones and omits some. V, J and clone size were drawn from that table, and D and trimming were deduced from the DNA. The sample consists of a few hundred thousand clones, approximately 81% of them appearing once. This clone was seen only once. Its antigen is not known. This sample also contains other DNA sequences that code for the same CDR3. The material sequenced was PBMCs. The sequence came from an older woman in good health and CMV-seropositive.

The CDR3 coding sequence is TGTGCCAGCAGTTTAACTTCAGGTTACGAGCAGTACTTC. Its translation: CASSLTSGYEQYF. The chain recombines TRBV27 with TRBJ2-7; D not certain. CDR1 is MNHEY and CDR2 is SMNVEV in the germline V gene (reference sequence). The V and J ends lost 2 bases and 4 bases respectively, with 9 bases between them. The CDR3 is 13 residues long.